This T cell receptor (beta chain) was identified during a study of control samples from healthy donors and cancer patients. Concerning this clone: An end of the junction differs from the germline gene, which may be a read error.

CDR1 and CDR2 from the germline V gene are SEHNR and FQNEAQ (reference sequence). The CDR3 is 16 amino acids. Only in-frame clones appear in the TCRdb table, and some are missing; sequencing was by immunoSEQ multiplex PCR. The repertoire holds approximately 150,000 clones, with roughly 95% as singletons. The TCR was taken from a woman aged 25 to 39 in good health. The V call is TRBV7-9, the J call TRBJ2-6, with 9 bases aligning to TRBD1. The specimen sequenced was blood. Here the CDR3 reads CASNLGQGSGANVLTF. CDR3 sequence (DNA): TGTGCCAGCAACTTAGGACAGGGGTCTGGGGCCAACGTCCTGACTTTC.